Here is one T cell receptor beta chain with its context. The method was immunoSEQ multiplex PCR; TCRdb's version includes in-frame clones alone and lacks a portion of them. The table lists 150,000 to 200,000 clones, 70% to 90% of them singletons, with approximately 3% in the top ten. This sample is part of a study of blood T cell repertoires in COVID-19. On the study more broadly: Material from acute and convalescent COVID-19 was sourced from the United States, Italy and Spain. In each case, the material was cDNA or gDNA derived from T cells, B-cell-depleted T cells, or PBMCs.

Germline V gene data show CDR1 as ENHRY and CDR2 as SYGVKD. This CDR3 has 14 residues. Trimming removed 10 bases from V and 5 bases from J, with 17 bases in between. The chain combines TRBV10-3 with TRBJ1-4; maybe TRBD1 (6 bases). The sample was peripheral blood. This clonotype was obtained from a man between 60 and 75 years old with acute or convalescent COVID-19. CDR3 sequence reads: CATRMGTRNEKLFF. In nucleotides, the CDR3 is TGTGCCACCCGGATGGGGACAAGGAATGAAAAACTGTTTTTT.